This T cell receptor beta chain was profiled in a study of a mutant IDH1 vaccine in newly diagnosed glioma. The repertoire was sequenced with immunoSEQ multiplex PCR; TCRdb's copy has only in-frame clones and lacks some. The sample lists tens of thousands of clones; about 78% were seen once. Note on this clone: Its antigen is unknown.

Noted time point: week 11, during vaccination. The investigators gave 300 ug of mutant IDH1 20-mer peptide in each vaccine dose, together with topical imiquimod. The CDR3 extends over 15 amino acids. The V gene's germline CDR1 is PRHDT and CDR2 FYEKMQ (reference sequence). The V end lost 3 bases, the J end lost 5 bases, and 14 bases lay between the germline ends. The sequence came from a woman aged 18-29 years with glioma. The sequencing here drew on PBMCs, taken from a glioma patient whose treatment included an IDH1 peptide vaccine. This sequence joins TRBV13 and TRBJ2-1; D is possibly TRBD1 (5 bases). CDR3 sequence reads: CASSLELSDNNEQFF. Here the CDR3 DNA reads TGTGCCAGCAGCTTGGAGTTATCGGACAACAATGAGCAGTTCTTC.